This record looks at one TCR beta chain sequence and its context. Antigen specificity is unknown. A single record per CDR3 protein comes from TCRdb applying MiXCR to the 5' RACE reads. The table shows roughly 240,000 distinct CDR3 sequences, with less than 20% occurring only once. This sample is part of a study of T-cell memory formation after mild COVID-19. Across the whole study: Clusters were largely donor specific.

The study, taken as a whole, reports: The second-wave clones peaking on day 37 were not confirmed as SARS-CoV-2-specific. Among contracting clones, CD4+ were mainly CM/EM and CD8+ enriched in EMRA.

This CDR3 is 15 amino acids long. V was clipped by 4 bases and J by 4 bases, with 17 bases between them. CDR1 and CDR2 (germline): SGHNT, YYREEE (reference sequence). The clonotype originates from an adult woman who had mild COVID-19 (a few samples of this study predate the infection). Cell type and time point are not known. This chain connects TRBV5-4 to TRBJ1-2, with TRBD1 as a possible D gene (5 bases). The sample comprised PBMCs or a T cell subset sorted from them (not recorded which). The CDR3 sequence: CASSPARDGIYGYTF. The CDR3 DNA reads as TGTGCCAGCAGCCCCGCTAGGGACGGAATCTATGGCTACACCTTC. The full variable domain, in which reference TRBV5-4 and TRBJ1-2 provide the parts outside the CDR3, is ETGVTQSPTHLIKTRGQQVTLRCSSQSGHNTVSWYQQALGQGPQFIFQYYREEENGRGNFPPRFSGLQFPNYSSELNVNALELDDSALYLCASSPARDGIYGYTFGSGTRLTVV.